This T cell receptor beta chain was retrieved from a study of glioma-infiltrating T cells. Whole-study findings and limits: Only very few CDR3 sequences appeared in both tissue and blood. Above-expected tissue-blood divergence occurred in all gliomas, most in low-grade ones.

Amplification of TCR alpha and beta CDR3 regions from RNA used iRepertoire nested multiplex PCR. MiXCR, applied by TCRdb to the multiplex PCR reads, yields one record per CDR3 protein. The sample yields 160,000 or so distinct CDR3 sequences, around 40% seen once. Germline V gene lookup returns CDR1 SGHAT and CDR2 FQNNGV. Trimming removed 0 bases at V and 3 bases at J, with 13 bases between. The CDR3 extends over 16 amino acids. As for this clonotype: As yet, its antigen is unknown.

The rearrangement links TRBV11-2 to TRBJ2-3; D not resolved. The sequence was obtained from a human donor with low-grade glioma or glioblastoma, undergoing nonglioma brain surgery, or in good health (not recorded which). The specimen sequenced was glioma tissue, nonneoplastic brain tissue, or PBMCs (not recorded which). The CDR3 loop is CASSLDRIGLTDTQYF. DNA for the CDR3: TGTGCCAGCAGCTTAGATCGGATTGGGCTGACAGATACGCAGTATTTT.